Only a few counts were recorded for the clone carrying this T cell receptor beta chain. Its antigen is unidentified. These data come from a study of OX40 agonist ivuxolimab in advanced cancers. The germline CDR1 and CDR2 sequences are LGHNA and YNFKEQ. This CDR3 contains 13 residues. V shed 4 bases and J shed 10 bases, with 14 bases lying between them. General study findings and limits: Antigens targeted by the expanded peripheral T cells were not determined. There was clonal expansion of CD4+ and CD8+ blood T cells by week 6 at 0.1 to 3.0 mg/kg.

The method was immunoSEQ multiplex PCR; TCRdb's version includes in-frame clones alone and lacks a portion of them. The table shows 57,000 or so clones, with about 85% occurring only once. The V call is TRBV4-2, the J call TRBJ2-1; D is perhaps TRBD2 (6 bases). The material sequenced was CD4+ or CD8+ T cells sorted from blood, taken in a trial of the OX40 agonist ivuxolimab. This receptor was taken from an adult with an advanced solid tumor such as melanoma, head and neck, liver or kidney cancer. CDR3 protein: CASSLGEVKEQFF. The CDR3, as DNA: TGTGCCAGCAGCCTTGGGGAGGTCAAGGAGCAGTTCTTC.